Following are 23 T cell receptor beta chains from one sample sequenced in a study of blood T cell repertoires in COVID-19. Clones were read by immunoSEQ multiplex PCR, and TCRdb kept only the in-frame ones, dropping some. The table shows some 100,000 clones, with over 80% occurring only once. Input material: peripheral blood. The receptors shown here come from a woman aged 60-75 years with acute or convalescent COVID-19.

The chain is built from TRBV9 and TRBJ2-1, with D uncertain. This CDR3 spans 15 amino acids. Germline V gene sequence: CDR1 SGDLS, CDR2 YYNGEE. V was cut by 0 bases and J by 9 bases, with 16 bases left in between. In DNA, the CDR3 is TGTGCCAGCAGCGTAGCTTCTATCCCGCCGGGTGAGCAGTTCTTC. Translation gives CASSVASIPPGEQFF.

This chain joins TRBV9 and TRBJ2-7; maybe TRBD2 (6 bases). This CDR3 is 13 amino acids long. The germline V gene encodes CDR1 SGDLS and CDR2 YYNGEE. V lost 0 bases, J lost 7 bases, and 11 bases lay in between. CDR3 sequence reads: CASSVEAGFEQYF. Written as DNA, the CDR3 is TGTGCCAGCAGCGTAGAGGCGGGATTTGAGCAGTACTTC.

This chain uses TRBV6-6 with TRBJ1-3; D might be TRBD1 (5 bases). This CDR3 spans 15 amino acids. Germline V CDR1 and CDR2: MNHNY, SVGAGI (reference sequence). V was pared by 6 bases and J by 4 bases, with 16 bases between. As DNA, the CDR3 is TGTGCCAGCAGCTATACGGGGGACGGAGGAAACACCATATATTTT. This translates into CASSYTGDGGNTIYF.

The chain is built from TRBV13 and TRBJ2-2; no reliable D call. The CDR3 is 12 residues long. The germline CDR1 and CDR2 sequences are PRHDT and FYEKMQ (reference sequence). Trimming cost V 7 bases and J 2 bases, with 5 bases left between them. This CDR3 is CASTLNTGELFF. In nucleotides, the CDR3 is TGTGCCAGCACCCTTAACACCGGGGAGCTGTTTTTT. The entire variable domain, with the rest obtained from reference TRBV13 and TRBJ2-2, is as follows: AAGVIQSPRHLIKEKRETATLKCYPIPRHDTVYWYQQGPGQDPQFLISFYEKMQSDKGSIPDRFSAQQFSDYHSELNMSSLELGDSALYFCASTLNTGELFFGEGSRLTVL.

The CDR3 here is CASSLRRGRYGYTF. The CDR3 DNA reads as TGTGCCAGTTCCCTCCGGCGGGGGAGATATGGCTACACCTTC. The rearrangement links TRBV27 to TRBJ1-2; D perhaps matches TRBD1 (5 bases). Deletions cut 9 bases from V and 5 bases from J, with 19 bases between. The CDR3 runs to 14 residues. Germline CDR1 is MNHEY and CDR2 is SMNVEV (reference sequence).

This clone appeared once. The CDR3 region has the DNA TGTGCCAGCAGTTTTGAGGGACAGGGGGGGAGTCCCTACGAGCAGTACTTC. Translation: CASSFEGQGGSPYEQYF. This rearrangement joins TRBV27 to TRBJ2-7; the match to TRBD1 covers 11 bases. CDR3 length equals 17 residues. With 3 bases clipped from V and 2 bases from J, the junction kept 9 bases outside the gene matches. Per the germline V gene, CDR1 is MNHEY and CDR2 is SMNVEV (reference sequence).

The J gene is TRBJ2-1, the V gene TRBV19, with 8 bases that match TRBD2. V was pared by 1 base and J by 8 bases, with 7 bases of the junction left unmatched. The CDR3 spans 15 residues. CDR1 is LNHDA, CDR2 SQIVND, per germline (reference sequence). CDR3 in DNA: TGTGCCAGTAGTATAGTACCGGGAGGGGAGTATGAGCAGTTCTTC. This translates into CASSIVPGGEYEQFF.

This chain links TRBV3-1 (or the pseudogene TRBV3-2) with TRBJ1-1, with 7 bases identical to TRBD1. Germline V lookup: CDR1 LGHDT, CDR2 YNNKEL (reference sequence). This CDR3 contains 14 residues. V trimming: 3 bases; J trimming: 10 bases; junction bases outside the gene matches: 11. Written as DNA, the CDR3 is TGTGCCAGCAGCCAGACCTCGGGGTCAGGGGGAGCTTTCTTT. Protein product: CASSQTSGSGGAFF.

The CDR3 nucleotides are TGCGCCAGCAGCTTGGACGGACAGACGGCTTTCTTT. It is translated as CASSLDGQTAFF. The chain employs TRBV5-1 and TRBJ1-1, with D perhaps TRBD1 (6 bases). The CDR3 totals 12 residues. Trimming took off 0 bases at V and 11 bases at J, with 11 bases between the two ends. Germline loops: CDR1 SGHRS, CDR2 YFSETQ.

V gene TRBV4-2 combines with J gene TRBJ2-3, with D unresolved. CDR3 size: 15 residues. V gave up 0 bases and J gave up 6 bases, with 13 bases separating them. Germline loops: CDR1 LGHNA, CDR2 YNFKEQ. CDR3 nucleotides: TGTGCCAGCAGCCAAGAGGTCCATGGCATGGATACGCAGTATTTT. Amino acids: CASSQEVHGMDTQYF.

The V and J genes are TRBV5-1 and TRBJ2-5; TRBD2 matches 15 bases. The CDR3 is 16 amino acids. Germline CDR1 and CDR2: SGHRS and YFSETQ. J was trimmed by 2 bases and V by 4 bases; bases with no gene match: 3. The CDR3: CASSAGLAGGQETQYF. CDR3 nucleotides: TGCGCCAGCAGCGCGGGACTAGCGGGGGGACAAGAGACCCAGTACTTC.

This clone was counted a few times. The V and J genes are TRBV7-2 and TRBJ2-7, with 11 bases matching TRBD2. V lost 6 bases, J lost 1 base, and 5 bases stayed unmatched. CDR3 length: 15 residues. Germline CDR1 reads SGHTA; CDR2 reads FQGNSA. CDR3 region: CASRYLAGGSYEQYF. DNA for the CDR3: TGTGCCAGCAGATATTTAGCGGGAGGGTCCTACGAGCAGTACTTC.

The chain is built from TRBV21-1 and TRBJ1-2; whether TRBD1, the table's D call, matches the DNA was not checked. TRBV21-1 counts as a pseudogene. This CDR3 spans 20 amino acids. Here the CDR3 reads CASSKGRVRDRGERNYGYTF. DNA of the CDR3: TGTGCCAGCAGCAAAGGACGGGTCCGGGACAGGGGCGAAAGAAACTATGGCTACACCTTC.

This rearrangement joins TRBV11-2 to TRBJ1-1; no reliable D call. This CDR3 comprises 14 residues. CDR1 is SGHAT, CDR2 FQNNGV, per germline. Trimming left V 5 bases short and J 1 base short, with 11 bases between. Here the CDR3 reads CASSVTAGNTEAFF. Here the CDR3 DNA reads TGTGCCAGCAGCGTGACCGCGGGGAACACTGAAGCTTTCTTT. Together with reference TRBV11-2 and TRBJ1-1, the CDR3 gives the full variable domain: EAGVAQSPRYKIIEKRQSVAFWCNPISGHATLYWYQQILGQGPKLLIQFQNNGVVDDSQLPKDRFSAERLKGVDSTLKIQPAKLEDSAVYLCASSVTAGNTEAFFGQGTRLTVV.

V usage is TRBV7-9 and J usage is TRBJ1-6; no reliable D call. Germline assignment: CDR1 SEHNR and CDR2 FQNEAQ (reference sequence). The CDR3 runs to 14 residues. Between the trimmed V and J ends, which lost 1 base and 7 bases, there was a span of 8 bases. CDR3 protein: CASSLGSGNSPLHF. CDR3 bases: TGTGCCAGCAGCTTAGGGTCGGGGAATTCACCCCTCCACTTT.

This clone was seen a single time. CDR3 nucleotides: TGTGCCAGCAGCTTTACCTATTACTCCTACGAGCAGTACTTC. Translation: CASSFTYYSYEQYF. V usage is TRBV5-8 and J usage is TRBJ2-7; the D is unclear. Between the trimmed V and J ends, which lost 2 bases and 0 bases, there was a span of 9 bases. Looked up from germline, CDR1 is SGHTS and CDR2 is YDEGEE. This CDR3 has 14 amino acids. Full variable domain (outside the CDR3, taken from reference TRBV5-8 and TRBJ2-7): EAGVTQSPTHLIKTRGQQATLRCSPISGHTSVYWYQQALGLGLQFLLWYDEGEERNRGNFPPRFSGRQFPNYSSELNVNALELEDSALYLCASSFTYYSYEQYFGPGTRLTVT.

This chain connects TRBV5-5 to TRBJ2-6; D is unclear. V was pared by 6 bases and J by 1 base, with 8 bases between. Per germline, CDR1 SGHKS and CDR2 YYEKEE (reference sequence). CDR3 length: 14 amino acids. The CDR3: CASTSRSGANVLTF. The CDR3 bases are TGTGCCAGCACCTCCAGGTCTGGGGCCAACGTCCTGACTTTC.

This clone has only one observation. The chain joins TRBV9 to TRBJ1-2, with 8 nucleotides matching TRBD1. The V segment lost 4 bases and the J segment 6 bases; nucleotides outside the gene matches: 5. Per the germline V gene, CDR1 is SGDLS and CDR2 is YYNGEE. The length of the CDR3 is 13 residues. CDR3 protein: CASSQLDRDGYTF. In DNA, the CDR3 is TGTGCCAGCAGCCAATTGGACAGGGATGGCTACACCTTC.

This clone was observed a handful of times. The CDR3 loop is CSVGGLARNEQFF. The CDR3 DNA sequence: TGCAGCGTTGGGGGACTAGCGAGGAATGAGCAGTTCTTC. The genes are TRBV29-1 and TRBJ2-1; 10 positions match TRBD2. Trimming cost V 4 bases and J 7 bases; bases outside gene matches: 4. Germline V gene lookup returns CDR1 SQVTM and CDR2 ANQGSEA. The CDR3 has 13 amino acids.

The genes are TRBV5-1 and TRBJ1-3; D possibly corresponds to TRBD1 (5 bases). The CDR3 runs 15 residues. The germline V gene has CDR1 SGHRS and CDR2 YFSETQ. Trimming shortened V by 1 base and J by 0 bases, and 8 bases separated the two germline ends. The CDR3 coding sequence is TGCGCCAGCAGCTTGCAGGGCAGCTCTGGAAACACCATATATTTT. Translated, it gives CASSLQGSSGNTIYF.

This clone has just one count. This chain joins TRBV7-2 and TRBJ2-5; 9 bases align to TRBD2. This CDR3 is built from 17 residues. The V and J ends lost 1 base and 5 bases, in that order; junction bases with no gene match: 11. Germline V gene lookup returns CDR1 SGHTA and CDR2 FQGNSA. The CDR3 is CASSLGGLAGAGETQYF. For the CDR3, the DNA is TGTGCCAGCAGCTTAGGAGGATTAGCGGGAGCGGGGGAGACCCAGTACTTC.

The chain has TRBV27 and TRBJ1-5; no clear D. V was shortened by 9 bases and J by 6 bases, with 9 bases between the two germline ends. The germline V gene has CDR1 MNHEY and CDR2 SMNVEV (reference sequence). The CDR3 runs to 11 residues. For the CDR3, the DNA is TGTGCCAGTCCAGGTGGTCAGCCCCAGCATTTT. This translates into CASPGGQPQHF.

This chain links TRBV11-2 with TRBJ2-1; 8 bases map to TRBD1. The trim removed 5 bases at V and 4 bases at J, leaving 13 bases unmatched. The CDR3 has 17 amino acids. The germline CDR1 and CDR2 sequences are SGHAT and FQNNGV. Written as DNA, the CDR3 is TGTGCCAGCAGCCCTGACCCCCGGGACAGGAGATACAATGAGCAGTTCTTC. It codes for CASSPDPRDRRYNEQFF.